The 2 T cell receptor beta chains reported below all come from one sample, sequenced in a study of blood T cell repertoires in COVID-19. Libraries were prepared by immunoSEQ multiplex PCR; TCRdb keeps only in-frame clonotypes and omits some of them. The table records 350,000 to 500,000 clones, 80% to 90% of them present only once. The sequencing input was peripheral blood. The receptors derive from a young man with COVID-19, enrolled during active disease.

The chain carries TRBV4-1 and TRBJ2-5; 8 nucleotides agree with TRBD1. Germline CDR1 is MGHRA and CDR2 is YSYEKL. Germline trimming cut 4 bases from V and 4 bases from J; bases unmatched to any gene: 8. This CDR3 is built from 15 residues. Here the CDR3 DNA reads TGCGCCAGCAGCCTCAGTGGAGGACAGGGAGAGACCCAGTACTTC. This gives the protein CASSLSGGQGETQYF.

This chain connects TRBV5-1 to TRBJ2-3, with D perhaps TRBD1 (6 bases). Trimming left V 0 bases short and J 5 bases short, with 19 bases between. The CDR3 contains 17 residues. CDR1 is SGHRS, CDR2 YFSETQ, per germline. Written as DNA, the CDR3 is TGCGCCAGCAGCTTGGCTAGGGGGATTAGGGATGGAGATACGCAGTATTTT. Protein sequence: CASSLARGIRDGDTQYF.